The rows below give T cell receptor beta chains drawn from one sample of a study of blood T cell repertoires in COVID-19. The table came from immunoSEQ multiplex PCR; TCRdb's copy has only in-frame clones and leaves some out. Found here are 50,000 to 70,000 clones, approximately 80% of them singletons; the top ten hold over 20%. The sequencing input was peripheral blood. The receptors derive from a man aged 45-65 years with active or convalescent COVID-19. Each CDR3 is given with its conserved first and last residue. The D gene is left open where the match is weak. Some rows have no size entry. The others give once, few or many, or a class for an expanded clone.

-	-	TRBV10-3	13	TRBJ2-3	CAIGRVVTDTQYF	TGTGCCATCGGGAGAGTAGTCACAGATACGCAGTATTTT
-	-	TRBV5-1	15	TRBJ2-3	CASSLGGSSTDTQYF	TGCGCCAGCAGCTTAGGCGGTTCTAGCACAGATACGCAGTATTTT
-	-	TRBV19	17	TRBJ1-4	CASSPQGRGRPNEKLFF	TGTGCCAGTAGTCCCCAGGGACGGGGGAGGCCTAATGAAAAACTGTTTTTT
-	few	TRBV11-1	11	TRBJ1-1	CASSQKIEAFF	TGTGCCAGCAGCCAGAAGATCGAAGCTTTCTTT
TRBD2	-	TRBV6-6	13	TRBJ2-1	CASSYSGQGLGFF	TGTGCCAGCAGTTACTCGGGCCAGGGACTAGGGTTCTTC
TRBD1	-	TRBV9	14	TRBJ1-1	CASSVVDRGTEAFF	TGTGCCAGCAGCGTAGTGGACAGGGGCACTGAAGCTTTCTTT
-	-	TRBV11-2	15	TRBJ1-2	CASSLEVAGRYGYTF	TGTGCCAGCAGCTTAGAGGTTGCAGGGCGCTATGGCTACACCTTC
TRBD2	-	TRBV6-4	17	TRBJ2-1	CASSDTGLAGGRYEQFF	TGTGCCAGCAGTGACACGGGACTAGCGGGAGGGCGGTATGAGCAGTTCTTC
TRBD1	-	TRBV2	14	TRBJ1-6	CASSSGQGNSPLHF	TGTGCCAGCAGCTCCGGACAGGGTAATTCACCCCTCCACTTT
-	few	TRBV6-6	13	TRBJ1-1	CASSLNMNTEAFF	TGTGCCAGCAGTTTAAACATGAACACTGAAGCTTTCTTT
TRBD1	once	TRBV2	14	TRBJ2-3	CASSDDRGFGTQYF	TGTGCCAGCAGTGATGACAGGGGCTTTGGTACGCAGTATTTT
-	-	TRBV18	14	TRBJ2-7	CASSPFANIYEQYF	TGTGCCAGCTCACCATTCGCCAACATCTACGAGCAGTACTTC
-	few	TRBV29-1	12	TRBJ1-3	CSVAPGGNTIYF	TGCAGCGTTGCCCCGGGTGGAAACACCATATATTTT
-	-	TRBV7-8	14	TRBJ1-5	CASSPLEGGQPQHF	TGTGCCAGCAGCCCGCTAGAAGGGGGACAGCCCCAGCATTTT
-	-	TRBV7-8	16	TRBJ1-3	CASSLNAPSSGNTIYF	TGTGCCAGCAGCCTTAACGCGCCGAGCTCTGGAAACACCATATATTTT
TRBD2	-	TRBV5-1	17	TRBJ2-1	CASSFGTSGKDYNEQFF	TGCGCCAGCAGCTTTGGGACTAGCGGGAAGGACTACAATGAGCAGTTCTTC
TRBD2	-	TRBV3-1/TRBV3-2	17	TRBJ2-5	CASSQAGTSGGVETQYF	TGTGCCAGCAGCCAAGCTGGGACTAGCGGGGGAGTGGAGACCCAGTACTTC
-	-	TRBV7-8	16	TRBJ1-3	CASVSIDSYSGNTIYF	TGTGCCAGCGTGTCAATTGACAGTTACTCTGGAAACACCATATATTTT
-	-	TRBV3-1/TRBV3-2	12	TRBJ2-5	CASSQREETQYF	TGTGCCAGCAGCCAAAGAGAAGAGACCCAGTACTTC
-	-	TRBV7-2	15	TRBJ1-5	CASSLGIQVNQPQHF	TGTGCCAGCAGCTTAGGTATACAGGTTAATCAGCCCCAGCATTTT
-	-	TRBV12-3/TRBV12-4	13	TRBJ1-1	CASSLTMNTEAFF	TGTGCCAGCAGCCTGACAATGAACACTGAAGCTTTCTTT
TRBD1	-	TRBV11-2	14	TRBJ1-2	CASSLSSGTGVSTF	TGTGCCAGCAGCTTATCTTCCGGGACAGGGGTGTCCACCTTC
-	-	TRBV10-1	14	TRBJ1-1	CASSLDGGTGEAFF	TGCGCCAGCAGTCTTGATGGAGGGACGGGAGAAGCTTTCTTT
-	-	TRBV6-6	16	TRBJ1-1	CASTTGTQIQSTEAFF	TGTGCCAGCACCACAGGGACCCAAATCCAAAGCACTGAAGCTTTCTTT
-	once	TRBV7-8	15	TRBJ1-2	CASSSHPGDIYGYTF	TGTGCCAGCAGCTCACATCCAGGGGATATCTATGGCTACACCTTC
-	few	TRBV3-1/TRBV3-2	13	TRBJ2-3	CASSQEDRGGWYF	TGTGCCAGCAGCCAAGAAGATAGGGGCGGTTGGTATTTT
TRBD1	few	TRBV19	16	TRBJ1-4	CASNPTGQVSNSGLFF	TGTGCCAGTAACCCTACGGGACAGGTATCTAATTCGGGACTGTTTTTT
-	once	TRBV7-2	16	TRBJ2-5	CASSLVGGAVWETQYF	TGTGCCAGCAGCTTAGTAGGGGGGGCGGTTTGGGAGACCCAGTACTTC
-	once	TRBV5-1	18	TRBJ2-6	CASSVQGRLFSGANVLTF	TGCGCCAGCAGTGTACAGGGTCGGTTATTCTCTGGGGCCAACGTCCTGACTTTC
TRBD2	-	TRBV29-1	12	TRBJ2-7	CSVDSGSYEQYF	TGCAGCGTTGATAGCGGGAGCTACGAGCAGTACTTC
-	-	TRBV7-8	15	TRBJ2-2	CASSPQGGGTGELFF	TGTGCCAGCAGCCCGCAAGGCGGCGGAACCGGGGAGCTGTTTTTT
-	-	TRBV21-1	14	TRBJ1-6	CASSSRADGSPLHF	TGTGCCAGCAGCTCGAGGGCGGATGGTTCACCCCTCCACTTT
-	-	TRBV2	13	TRBJ2-4	CASKVIRGNIQYF	TGTGCCAGCAAGGTGATCCGGGGGAACATTCAGTACTTC
-	-	TRBV29-1	13	TRBJ1-2	CSVATQGIYGYTF	TGCAGCGTTGCTACCCAGGGTATCTATGGCTACACCTTC
TRBD1	-	TRBV2	13	TRBJ2-7	CATQGQGVSEQYF	TGTGCCACCCAAGGACAGGGGGTTTCCGAGCAGTACTTC
-	-	TRBV2	13	TRBJ1-5	CASSEVRDQPQHF	TGTGCCAGCAGTGAAGTCCGGGATCAGCCCCAGCATTTT
-	once	TRBV7-3	13	TRBJ2-1	CASSQRSGFEQFF	TGTGCCAGCAGCCAGCGTAGCGGTTTTGAGCAGTTCTTC
-	many	TRBV10-3	14	TRBJ1-5	CAISESTVNQPQHF	TGTGCCATCAGTGAGTCTACAGTCAATCAGCCCCAGCATTTT
TRBD2	-	TRBV5-1	14	TRBJ2-2	CASSPDSGRAELFF	TGCGCCAGCAGCCCCGATAGCGGGAGGGCCGAGCTGTTTTTT
-	-	TRBV5-1	14	TRBJ1-1	CASRMGERSTEAFF	TGCGCCAGCAGAATGGGTGAGAGGTCCACTGAAGCTTTCTTT